A single sample is the source of the 15 T cell receptor beta chains below, sequenced in a study of blood T cell repertoires in COVID-19. Repertoires were generated with immunoSEQ multiplex PCR, while TCRdb's copy carries only in-frame clones and drops some. The table has about 260,000 clones, 84% seen once. The sample comprised peripheral blood. All receptors come from a human donor in a cohort sampled during active COVID-19.

The gene calls are TRBV4-2 and TRBJ2-4, with 10 bases aligning to TRBD2. The CDR3 covers 17 residues. CDR1 and CDR2 (germline): LGHNA, YNFKEQ. The junction had 6 bases not matched to a gene; V was cut back by 0 bases and J by 4 bases. The CDR3 sequence is CASSQEGSGGAKNIQYF. The DNA for the CDR3 is TGTGCCAGCAGCCAAGAAGGGAGCGGGGGGGCAAAAAACATTCAGTACTTC.

Points on this clone: At the DNA level, this CDR3 is encoded by other sequences in the same sample as well. The chain is built from TRBV6-2 or TRBV6-3 and TRBJ2-1; D gene ambiguous. V was trimmed by 6 bases and J by 6 bases, leaving 6 bases between them. CDR3 length equals 11 residues. Germline CDR1 reads MNHEY; CDR2 reads SVGEGT. The CDR3 here is CASSPLNEQFF. The DNA of the CDR3 is TGTGCCAGCAGCCCCCTCAATGAGCAGTTCTTC.

This sequence joins TRBV7-9 and TRBJ2-5; perhaps TRBD2 as D (6 bases). Trimming cost V 4 bases and J 5 bases, with 17 bases left between them. CDR3 length equals 15 residues. Germline V gives CDR1 SEHNR, CDR2 FQNEAQ (reference sequence). The chain's CDR3 is CASSSSSASRETQYF. The CDR3 DNA follows: TGTGCCAGCAGCTCTTCTAGCGCGAGTCGGGAGACCCAGTACTTC.

This clone was recorded once. The CDR3: CATSDLRDRVNTEAFF. In DNA form, the CDR3 reads TGTGCCACCAGTGATCTCCGGGACAGGGTTAACACTGAAGCTTTCTTT. The J gene is TRBJ1-1, the V gene TRBV24-1; 9 positions match TRBD1. The CDR3 runs 16 residues. The V gene end was trimmed by 3 bases and the J gene end by 2 bases; junction bases not matched to a gene: 6. Germline lookup yields CDR1 KGHDR and CDR2 SFDVKD.

This chain connects TRBV6-2 or TRBV6-3 to TRBJ2-3; D uncertain. The CDR3 has 12 residues. CDR1 and CDR2 (germline): MNHEY, SVGEGT. The V gene lost 4 bases and the J gene lost 0 bases, with 2 bases spanning the gap. The CDR3 DNA sequence: TGTGCCAGCAGTTTAAGCACAGATACGCAGTATTTT. Translating it yields CASSLSTDTQYF.

The V and J genes are TRBV6-5 and TRBJ2-5, with D hard to call. The CDR3 has 13 amino acids. CDR1 and CDR2 (germline): MNHEY, SVGAGI. Trimming cost V 8 bases and J 5 bases, with 15 bases left between them. CDR3 sequence: CASSPGPYETQYF. The DNA of the CDR3 is TGTGCCAGCTCGCCTGGGCCGTACGAGACCCAGTACTTC.

The rearrangement uses TRBV11-2 and TRBJ2-5; no clear D. In germline, CDR1 is SGHAT, CDR2 FQNNGV. The V gene lost 1 base and the J gene lost 5 bases, with 8 bases spanning the gap. The CDR3 loop spans 13 amino acids. The CDR3 reads CASSLGPGETQYF. The CDR3 DNA follows: TGTGCCAGCAGCTTAGGGCCCGGGGAGACCCAGTACTTC.

The J gene is TRBJ2-5, the V gene TRBV11-2; 7 bases are shared with TRBD2. The CDR3 extends over 15 amino acids. Trimming cost V 2 bases and J 3 bases; bases outside gene matches: 6. From germline, CDR1 is SGHAT and CDR2 FQNNGV. As DNA, the CDR3 is TGTGCCAGCAGCTTATACTTCGGGGGGAAAGAGACCCAGTACTTC. Residues: CASSLYFGGKETQYF.

The chain carries TRBV24-1 and TRBJ2-3; D may be TRBD1 (6 bases). Trimming took 2 bases from V and 0 from J, leaving 17 bases between them. The CDR3 length is 18 residues. The germline CDR1 and CDR2 sequences are KGHDR and SFDVKD. The CDR3 sequence: CATSDSGVLSSSTDTQYF. The CDR3 nucleotides are TGTGCCACCAGTGATTCAGGGGTTTTGTCTTCTAGCACAGATACGCAGTATTTT.

CDR3 amino acids: CASSPLQGAQEDTQYF. CDR3 in DNA: TGTGCCAGCTCACCATTACAGGGGGCGCAAGAAGATACGCAGTATTTT. The chain has TRBV18 and TRBJ2-3; 9 nucleotides match TRBD1. V was pared by 2 bases and J by 5 bases, with 8 bases of the junction left unmatched. Germline assignment: CDR1 KGHSH and CDR2 LQKENI. The CDR3 extends over 16 amino acids.

In the case of this clone: At one boundary the junction diverges from the germline segment, which might be a read error. The chain is built from TRBV7-7 and TRBJ2-5, with TRBD2 matching over 11 bases. The CDR3 sequence is 16 residues long. Germline CDR1 reads SSHAT; CDR2 reads FNYEAQ (reference sequence). The CDR3 nucleotides are TGTGCTAGCAGCAACCGACTAGCGGGGAAACAAGAGACCCAGTACTTC. It is translated as CASSNRLAGKQETQYF.

This chain connects TRBV9 to TRBJ2-6; TRBD1 agrees at 7 bases. The CDR3 runs 19 residues. The junction had 11 bases not matched to a gene; V was cut back by 0 bases and J by 2 bases. Germline CDR1 and CDR2: SGDLS and YYNGEE. This chain's CDR3 is CASSVGTGPGGAGANVLTF. In DNA form, the CDR3 reads TGTGCCAGCAGCGTAGGGACTGGACCAGGGGGTGCTGGGGCCAACGTCCTGACTTTC.

Worth noting for this clone: The sample carries other DNA sequences with the same CDR3. The chain joins TRBV6-5 to TRBJ2-7, with 11 bases lining up with TRBD2. Germline lookup yields CDR1 MNHEY and CDR2 SVGAGI. The CDR3 covers 14 residues. V shed 2 bases, J shed 4 bases, and the junction held 1 base outside the gene matches. The CDR3: CASSYGTSGYEQYF. CDR3 DNA sequence: TGTGCCAGCAGTTACGGGACTAGCGGTTACGAGCAGTACTTC.

The CDR3 protein is CAISELVTYGYTF. For the CDR3, the DNA is TGTGCCATCAGTGAGCTAGTTACCTATGGCTACACCTTC. The rearrangement joins TRBV10-3 to TRBJ1-2; D is ambiguous. Germline CDR1 reads ENHRY; CDR2 reads SYGVKD. V lost 2 bases and J 4 bases, leaving 8 bases between the germline ends. The CDR3 consists of 13 residues.

The chain combines TRBV5-1 with TRBJ2-5; 10 bases fit TRBD1. V trimming: 2 bases; J trimming: 5 bases; junction bases outside the gene matches: 9. CDR1 is SGHRS and CDR2 is YFSETQ in the germline V gene. The CDR3 has 16 amino acids. CDR3 nucleotides: TGCGCCAGCAGCTTATCCGGGACAGGGGCTTTTGAGACCCAGTACTTC. It encodes CASSLSGTGAFETQYF.